The source of this T cell receptor beta chain is a study of T cell responses to AZD1222 COVID-19 vaccine. Trimming removed 5 bases at V and 6 bases at J, with 14 bases between. From germline, CDR1 is MNHEY and CDR2 SMNVEV (reference sequence). The CDR3 extends over 14 amino acids. Measured with immunoSEQ multiplex PCR; TCRdb has only the in-frame clones, and not every one. The top ten hold approximately 6% of the sample, which has 110,000 to 150,000 clones, around nine tenths seen once. The sample consisted of peripheral blood, taken on day 0 of AZD1222 vaccination. The rearrangement links TRBV27 to TRBJ2-4, with D maybe TRBD2 (6 bases). The receptor was isolated from an adult in good health. CDR3 loop: CASSKPGAPNIQYF. The CDR3 DNA is TGTGCCAGCAGTAAACCGGGAGCCCCAAACATTCAGTACTTC.